This T cell receptor beta chain was recorded in a study of cytomegalovirus exposure and HLA in healthy donors. The overall study: When 350 to 500 donors were genotyped, around 77% of them were found to fall in the Caucasian-associated ancestry cluster.

For this clone: What it recognizes is unknown.

Germline CDR1 reads SGDLS; CDR2 reads YYNGEE. The CDR3 sequence is 14 residues long. V dropped 8 bases and J dropped 5; count of bases not matched to a gene: 10. This PCR relied on a set of 60 Vbeta primers and 13 Jbeta primers. The table came from immunoSEQ multiplex PCR; TCRdb's copy has only in-frame clones and leaves some out. The repertoire consists of some 200,000 clones, with around 79% occurring once and the leading ten covering approximately 0.39%. The study's findings and limits: Per a prior analysis, the majority of TCR beta V segments were productive roughly 87% or roughly 30% of the time. A list of 150 to 200 TCR beta chains associated with cytomegalovirus was given.

This TCR was sampled from a male donor in good health and CMV-seropositive. Sequenced input: PBMCs. This chain joins TRBV9 and TRBJ2-1; 7 positions agree with TRBD1. CDR3 nucleotides: TGTGCCAGTCAAACCGGGACAGCAAACAATGAGCAGTTCTTC. Amino acid sequence: CASQTGTANNEQFF. Full variable domain (outside the CDR3, taken from reference TRBV9 and TRBJ2-1): DSGVTQTPKHLITATGQRVTLRCSPRSGDLSVYWYQQSLDQGLQFLIQYYNGEERAKGNILERFSAQQFPDLHSELNLSSLELGDSALYFCASQTGTANNEQFFGPGTRLTVL.